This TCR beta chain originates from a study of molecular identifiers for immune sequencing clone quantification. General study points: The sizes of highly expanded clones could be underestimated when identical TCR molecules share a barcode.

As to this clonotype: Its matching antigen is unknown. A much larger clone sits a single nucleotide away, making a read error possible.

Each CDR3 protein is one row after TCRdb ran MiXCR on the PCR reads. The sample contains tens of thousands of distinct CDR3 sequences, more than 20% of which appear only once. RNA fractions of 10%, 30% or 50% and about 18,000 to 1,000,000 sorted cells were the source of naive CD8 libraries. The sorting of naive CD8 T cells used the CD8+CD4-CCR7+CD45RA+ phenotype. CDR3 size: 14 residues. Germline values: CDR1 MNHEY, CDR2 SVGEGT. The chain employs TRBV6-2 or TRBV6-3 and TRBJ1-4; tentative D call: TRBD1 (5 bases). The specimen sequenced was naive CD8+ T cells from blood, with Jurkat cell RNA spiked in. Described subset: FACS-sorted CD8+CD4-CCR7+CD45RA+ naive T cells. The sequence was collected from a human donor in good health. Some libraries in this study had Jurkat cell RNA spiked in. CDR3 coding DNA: TGTGCCAGCAGTTACGCCGGGACCGCGGAAATACTGTTTTTT. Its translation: CASSYAGTAEILFF.